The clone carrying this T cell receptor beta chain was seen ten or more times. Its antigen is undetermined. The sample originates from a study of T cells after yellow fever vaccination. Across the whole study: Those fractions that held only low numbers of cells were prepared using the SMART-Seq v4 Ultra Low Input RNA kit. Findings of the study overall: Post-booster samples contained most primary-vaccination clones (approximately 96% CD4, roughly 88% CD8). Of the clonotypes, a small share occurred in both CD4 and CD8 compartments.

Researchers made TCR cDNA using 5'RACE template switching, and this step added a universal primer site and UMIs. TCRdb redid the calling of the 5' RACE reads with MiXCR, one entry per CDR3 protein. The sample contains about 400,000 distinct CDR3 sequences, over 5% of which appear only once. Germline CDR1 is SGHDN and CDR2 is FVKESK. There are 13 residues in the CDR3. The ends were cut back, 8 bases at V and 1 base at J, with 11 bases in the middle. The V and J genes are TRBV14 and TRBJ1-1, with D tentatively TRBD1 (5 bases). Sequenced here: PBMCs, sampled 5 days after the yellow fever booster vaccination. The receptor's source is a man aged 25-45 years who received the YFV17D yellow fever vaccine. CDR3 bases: TGTGCCAGCCACGGGGCCACGAACACTGAAGCTTTCTTT. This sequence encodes CASHGATNTEAFF.